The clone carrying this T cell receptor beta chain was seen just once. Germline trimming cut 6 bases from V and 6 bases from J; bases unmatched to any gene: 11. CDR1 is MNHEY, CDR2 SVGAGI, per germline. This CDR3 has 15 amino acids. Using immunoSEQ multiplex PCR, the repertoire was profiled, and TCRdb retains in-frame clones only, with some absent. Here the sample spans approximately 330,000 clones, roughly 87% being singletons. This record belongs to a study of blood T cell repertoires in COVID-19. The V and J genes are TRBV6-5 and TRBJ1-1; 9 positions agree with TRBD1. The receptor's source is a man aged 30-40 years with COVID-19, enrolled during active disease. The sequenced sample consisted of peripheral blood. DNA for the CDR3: TGTGCCAGCAGCCACCGGGACAGGGAGGGCGCTGAAGCTTTCTTT. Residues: CASSHRDREGAEAFF.